Following are 10 T cell receptor beta chains from one sample sequenced in a study of T-cell reconstitution after alpha-beta-depleted transplantation in children. Researchers prepared the TCRbeta library using unique molecular identifiers, the study reports. TCRdb re-analysed the PCR reads in MiXCR, keeping a single row per CDR3 protein. The sample lists about 190,000 distinct CDR3 sequences; about 6.4% were seen once. The starting material was PBMCs from the stem cell graft donor, obtained from the stem cell graft. These receptors were obtained from a human donor who donated a stem cell graft to a child with Wiskott-Aldrich syndrome.

This clonotype was detected ten times or more. The V gene is TRBV29-1, the J gene TRBJ1-1; no firm D call. The V end lost 4 bases, the J end lost 0 bases, and 9 bases lay between the germline ends. The CDR3 is made up of 13 amino acids. Germline CDR1 is SQVTM and CDR2 is ANQGSEA. The CDR3 reads CSVVGELNTEAFF. The CDR3 DNA sequence: TGCAGCGTTGTCGGGGAATTGAACACTGAAGCTTTCTTT.

To note about this clonotype: Possible read error: a much larger clone is one base away. The J gene is TRBJ2-5, the V gene TRBV12-3 or TRBV12-4; 10 nucleotides line up with TRBD2. This CDR3 is built from 14 residues. Here the CDR3 reads CVSRLTSGQETQYF. The CDR3 DNA reads as TGTGTCAGCAGATTGACTAGCGGGCAAGAGACCCAGTACTTC.

This clonotype was seen ten or more times. CDR3 sequence reads: CSAYRPGLGSETQYF. In nucleotides, the CDR3 is TGCAGTGCTTATAGGCCGGGACTAGGTTCCGAGACCCAGTACTTC. This sequence joins TRBV20-1 and TRBJ2-5; 8 bases agree with TRBD2. The CDR3 totals 15 residues. The germline V gene encodes CDR1 DFQATT and CDR2 SNEGSKA (reference sequence). V lost 5 bases, J lost 5 bases, and 13 bases stayed unmatched.

On this clonotype itself: The germline gene is not matched at one end of the junction; a read error may be the cause. The chain is built from TRBV5-1 and TRBJ2-2, with D tentatively TRBD1 or TRBD2 (6 bases each). Germline V gives CDR1 SGHRS, CDR2 YFSETQ. This CDR3 region has 16 residues. CDR3 residues: CASGTRGQLGTGGLFF. In nucleotides, the CDR3 is TGCGCCAGCGGCACCCGGGGGCAACTTGGCACCGGGGGGCTGTTTTTT.

This clonotype was found many times. V and J are TRBV12-3 or TRBV12-4 and TRBJ2-3; D is uncertain. The CDR3 runs 15 residues. The V gene lost 3 bases and the J gene lost 0 bases, with 10 bases spanning the gap. This chain's CDR3 is CASSFPDGSTDTQYF. The DNA of the CDR3 is TGTGCCAGCAGTTTTCCAGACGGGAGCACAGATACGCAGTATTTT.

This clonotype was found many times. The chain has TRBV11-2 and TRBJ2-3; tentatively, D is TRBD2 (6 bases). CDR1 and CDR2 from the germline V gene are SGHAT and FQNNGV. V dropped 1 base and J dropped 9 bases, with 8 bases sitting between them. This CDR3 contains 12 residues. The CDR3 region is CASSLALATQYF. The CDR3 DNA reads as TGTGCCAGCAGCTTAGCCCTAGCGACGCAGTATTTT.

This clonotype was seen a few times. This rearrangement joins TRBV6-1 to TRBJ1-1, with D possibly being TRBD1 (5 bases). Germline V lookup: CDR1 MNHNS, CDR2 SASEGT. The V end was cut by 8 bases, the J end by 5 bases, with 15 bases between. The CDR3 sequence is 13 residues long. The CDR3 loop is CASRQWEGTEAFF. CDR3 coding DNA: TGTGCCAGCCGACAGTGGGAAGGGACTGAAGCTTTCTTT.

This clonotype was observed at least ten times. The chain has TRBV20-1 and TRBJ1-5; D is undetermined. The V and J ends lost 6 bases and 1 base respectively, with 13 bases between them. Germline CDR1 and CDR2: DFQATT and SNEGSKA (reference sequence). This CDR3 has 14 amino acids. CDR3 loop: CSAKTTESNQPQHF. Here the CDR3 DNA reads TGCAGTGCCAAGACGACGGAGAGCAATCAGCCCCAGCATTTT.

This clonotype was observed many times. The gene calls are TRBV20-1 and TRBJ2-7, with 13 bases identical to TRBD2. Germline assignment: CDR1 DFQATT and CDR2 SNEGSKA (reference sequence). J lost 6 bases, V lost 2 bases, and 4 bases had no gene match. The CDR3 extends over 14 amino acids. The CDR3 region is CSARTSGRVFEQYF. In DNA, the CDR3 is TGCAGTGCTAGAACTAGCGGGAGGGTGTTCGAGCAGTACTTC.

This clonotype has a count of ten or more. CDR3 coding DNA: TGCAGCGGAAGGGACTTATACACAGATACGCAGTATTTT. It encodes CSGRDLYTDTQYF. The J gene is TRBJ2-3, the V gene TRBV29-1, with a tentative D call TRBD2 (6 bases). The V gene's germline CDR1 is SQVTM and CDR2 ANQGSEA. V lost 7 bases and J 2 bases, leaving 13 bases between the germline ends. The CDR3 spans 13 residues.